These T cell receptor beta chains were read from a single sample in a study of shared clonotypes between healthy human individuals. Profiled with immunoSEQ multiplex PCR; TCRdb holds only in-frame clones, not every one. Here the sample spans over a million clones, about 96% being singletons. The sample consisted of naive CD4+ T cells sorted from blood. These receptors all stem from a man between 25 and 39 years old in good health. Each CDR3 is given with its conserved first and last residue. The order of the fields is J gene, clone size, V gene, D gene, CDR3 DNA, CDR3 protein. D genes are given only for firm matches. The size field is filled for only some rows; it gives once, few, many or a size class.

TRBJ2-1,NA,TRBV19,NA,TGTGCCAGTAGTAGGGGTCCCTACAATGAGCAGTTCTTC,CASSRGPYNEQFF
TRBJ1-2,NA,TRBV19,TRBD1,TGTGCCAGTAGTTTGGGACAGGGCTATGGCTACACCTTC,CASSLGQGYGYTF
TRBJ2-3,NA,TRBV6-5,TRBD2,TGTGCCAGCAGTAGGGAGGGCCTCACAGATACGCAGTATTTT,CASSREGLTDTQYF
TRBJ2-3,NA,TRBV5-4,NA,TGTGCCAGCAGCTTGTGGCAGGGACTGGGTACGCAGTATTTT,CASSLWQGLGTQYF
TRBJ2-7,NA,TRBV10-2,NA,TGCGCCAGCAGTACCTCGCGCCCAGGACCGTTCGAGCAGTACTTC,CASSTSRPGPFEQYF
TRBJ2-7,NA,TRBV14,NA,TGTGCCAGCAGCCGGGGGCCTCAGGACGAGCAGTACTTC,CASSRGPQDEQYF
TRBJ2-3,NA,TRBV5-1,NA,TGCGCCAGCAGCTCCGCCAGCGGAAGCACAGATACGCAGTATTTT,CASSSASGSTDTQYF
TRBJ2-4,once,TRBV19,NA,TGTGCCAGTCACGACAATGGGCGGGGCATTCAGTACTTC,CASHDNGRGIQYF
TRBJ2-7,NA,TRBV28,NA,TGTGCCAGCAGTGCCCCGGGACCATTATACGAGCAGTACTTC,CASSAPGPLYEQYF
TRBJ2-3,NA,TRBV18,NA,TGTGCCAGCTCACCGCGACAGAGGACTGGCACAGATACGCAGTATTTT,CASSPRQRTGTDTQYF
TRBJ1-3,NA,TRBV9,TRBD1,TGTGCCAGCAGCGTAGGGGACAGGTTTAGGAGTTCCTCTGGAAACACCATATATTTT,CASSVGDRFRSSSGNTIYF
TRBJ2-1,NA,TRBV5-5,NA,TGTGCCAGCAGCGCACGGACGTTTAGCTCCTACAATGAGCAGTTCTTC,CASSARTFSSYNEQFF